The 9 T cell receptor beta chains listed next were all sequenced from one sample in a study of neurological immune-mediated disorders. TCRdb re-called the 5' RACE reads through MiXCR, storing one row per CDR3 protein. The sample records around 33,000 distinct CDR3 sequences, roughly 25% being singletons. The sample consisted of CD4+ T cells from blood. These TCRs come from a man aged 50 or older with HTLV-1-associated myelopathy (HAM/TSP).

This clonotype was seen only a few times. V gene TRBV4-2 combines with J gene TRBJ1-1, with 7 bases that match TRBD1. Germline lookup yields CDR1 LGHNA and CDR2 YNFKEQ. V shed 1 base, J shed 8 bases, and the junction held 10 bases outside the gene matches. The CDR3 runs to 15 residues. CDR3 sequence (DNA): TGTGCCAGCAGCCAAGCCGAGTTCCTAGGGGGCGAAGCTTTCTTT. It encodes CASSQAEFLGGEAFF.

This clonotype was observed a handful of times. V and J are TRBV2 and TRBJ2-5; 8 bases agree with TRBD1. The CDR3 is 14 amino acids. J lost 4 bases, V lost 5 bases, and 6 bases had no gene match. Germline V gives CDR1 SNHLY, CDR2 FYNNEI. The CDR3 DNA follows: TGTGCCAGCAGTACCGGACAGGGAGGAGAGACCCAGTACTTC. This codes for CASSTGQGGETQYF.

This clonotype came up many times. The chain links TRBV11-2 to TRBJ2-1; TRBD2 aligns across 8 bases. Germline-derived CDR1 and CDR2 are SGHAT and FQNNGV. Trimming removed 5 bases from V and 4 bases from J; junction bases left unmatched: 13. The CDR3 spans 17 residues. This CDR3 is CASSPSSQRELYNEQFF. In nucleotides, the CDR3 is TGTGCCAGCAGCCCCTCCTCGCAGCGGGAGCTGTACAATGAGCAGTTCTTC.

The sample holds many counts of this clonotype. This chain connects TRBV5-1 to TRBJ1-2, with D maybe TRBD1 (5 bases). CDR3 length equals 16 residues. The V gene's germline CDR1 is SGHRS and CDR2 YFSETQ. V lost 0 bases to trimming and J lost 7 bases, with 19 bases between them. This CDR3 reads CASSLVYGQGDRGYTF. CDR3 DNA sequence: TGCGCCAGCAGCTTGGTTTATGGGCAGGGCGATCGTGGCTACACCTTC.

The sample holds many counts of this clonotype. V is TRBV7-2 and J is TRBJ2-7; 8 nucleotides match TRBD2. There are 15 residues in the CDR3. Germline loops: CDR1 SGHTA, CDR2 FQGNSA. Trimming removed 5 bases from V and 2 bases from J; junction bases left unmatched: 8. DNA of the CDR3: TGTGCCAGCAGCCCGGGGGGGGGTCTGACCTACGAGCAGTACTTC. This codes for CASSPGGGLTYEQYF.

This rearrangement joins TRBV5-1 to TRBJ2-7, with a tentative D call TRBD1 (5 bases). V lost 4 bases and J lost 2, with 7 bases in between. Germline assignment: CDR1 SGHRS and CDR2 YFSETQ. This CDR3 is 12 amino acids long. In DNA, the CDR3 is TGCGCCAGCAGCGACAGTCCCTACGAGCAGTACTTC. Amino acids: CASSDSPYEQYF.

This clonotype was seen at least ten times. The chain couples TRBV5-5 to TRBJ1-2, with D uncertain. Trimming removed 6 bases at V and 5 bases at J, with 20 bases between. The length of the CDR3 is 15 residues. The germline CDR1 and CDR2 sequences are SGHKS and YYEKEE (reference sequence). The CDR3 DNA sequence: TGTGCCAGCACCCCGTCGGAGGGTGAGTGGTATGGCTACACCTTC. This gives the protein CASTPSEGEWYGYTF.

V and J are TRBV18 and TRBJ2-7, with unresolved D. The CDR3 loop spans 13 amino acids. V was cut by 3 bases and J by 6 bases, with 12 bases left in between. The germline V gene encodes CDR1 KGHSH and CDR2 LQKENI. DNA of the CDR3: TGTGCCAGCTCACCTGGAAGGGCCGGCGAGCAGTACTTC. This sequence encodes CASSPGRAGEQYF.

This chain uses TRBV25-1 with TRBJ2-1; 7 bases are a match to TRBD1. J was trimmed by 5 bases and V by 6 bases; bases with no gene match: 13. The CDR3 is made up of 16 amino acids. Germline V gives CDR1 MGHDK, CDR2 SYGVNS. In DNA, the CDR3 is TGTGCCAGCAGCCTGCCCAGGGACAGCAACCACAATGAGCAGTTCTTC. Amino acid sequence: CASSLPRDSNHNEQFF.